Reported below is one TCR beta chain. Its antigen is not identified. This sample is part of a study of T cell repertoires in cytomegalovirus infection. Study summary: HLA-B-restricted CMV epitopes that are well studied, plus recently identified HLA-C-restricted ones, were used by the study. From public TCR beta signatures came an indication of both CMV infection and matching HLA type. Notes on the study in general: Across the ex vivo response, the dominant clonotypes were HLA-C-restricted CMV-specific TCR beta clonotypes.

The CDR3 runs to 13 residues. Trimming cost V 0 bases and J 3 bases, with 4 bases left between them. TCRdb analysed the reads with MiXCR anew, one entry per CDR3 protein. This table has 830,000 or so distinct CDR3 sequences, about 33% appearing once. The sample was cultured CD8+ T cells from PBMCs, taken from culture after CMV antigen stimulation. V usage is TRBV12-3 or TRBV12-4 and J usage is TRBJ2-3; D gene unclear. This clonotype originated in a human donor in good health (CMV status not recorded). Some clones in this sample may be carry-over from other donors' samples. DNA of the CDR3: TGTGCCAGCAGTTTAGCAGAGACAGATACGCAGTATTTT. Its translation: CASSLAETDTQYF.